This TCR beta chain was sequenced for a study of shared clonotypes between healthy human individuals. In the case of this clone: The same CDR3 arises from other DNA sequences in this sample as well.

The germline V gene encodes CDR1 LNHDA and CDR2 SQIVND (reference sequence). This CDR3 is 13 amino acids long. V was shortened by 6 bases and J by 1 base, with 6 bases between the two germline ends. CD45RO-negative cells were positively selected for CCR7, leaving out terminally differentiated effector memory CD45RA+ cells. The authors ran the assay at deep level. Assay used: immunoSEQ multiplex PCR; TCRdb lists only in-frame clones, some missing. The sample lists about 680,000 clones; about 91% were seen once. The TCR originated in a man aged 25 to 45 in good health. Sequenced: naive CD8+ T cells sorted from blood. The V and J genes are TRBV19 and TRBJ2-2; D could derive from TRBD1 or TRBD2 (5 bases each). CDR3 region: CASRGENTGELFF. The CDR3 bases are TGTGCCAGTAGGGGGGAGAACACCGGGGAGCTGTTTTTT.